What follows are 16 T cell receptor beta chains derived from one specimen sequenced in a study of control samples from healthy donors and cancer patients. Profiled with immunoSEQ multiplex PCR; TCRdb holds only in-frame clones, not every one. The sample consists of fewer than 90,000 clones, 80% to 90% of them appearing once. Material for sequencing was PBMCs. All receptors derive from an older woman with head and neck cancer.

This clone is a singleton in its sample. The CDR3: CASSVGREGLYEQYF. CDR3 nucleotides: TGTGCCAGCTCTGTGGGGCGGGAGGGCCTCTACGAGCAGTACTTC. V and J are TRBV18 and TRBJ2-7; 9 bases are shared with TRBD2. This CDR3 is 15 amino acids long. Germline lookup yields CDR1 KGHSH and CDR2 LQKENI. J was trimmed by 3 bases and V by 6 bases; bases with no gene match: 9. Looking up the rest from reference TRBV18 and TRBJ2-7 gives the full variable domain: NAGVMQNPRHLVRRRGQEARLRCSPMKGHSHVYWYRQLPEEGLKFMVYLQKENIIDESGMPKERFSAEFPKEGPSILRIQQVVRGDSAAYFCASSVGREGLYEQYFGPGTRLTVT.

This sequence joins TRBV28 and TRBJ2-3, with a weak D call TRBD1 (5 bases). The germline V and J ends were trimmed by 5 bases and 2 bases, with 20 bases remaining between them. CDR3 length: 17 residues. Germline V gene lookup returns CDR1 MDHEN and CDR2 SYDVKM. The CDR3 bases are TGTGCCAGCAGTATCACACAGGAGAAGCCTAACACAGATACGCAGTATTTT. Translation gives CASSITQEKPNTDTQYF.

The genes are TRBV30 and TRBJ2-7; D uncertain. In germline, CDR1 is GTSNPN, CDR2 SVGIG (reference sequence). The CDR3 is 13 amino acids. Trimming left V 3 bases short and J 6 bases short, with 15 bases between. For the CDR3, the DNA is TGTGCCTGGAGCGGGCAGACCGCCGGCGAGCAGTACTTC. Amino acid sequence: CAWSGQTAGEQYF. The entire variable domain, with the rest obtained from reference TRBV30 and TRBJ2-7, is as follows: SQTIHQWPATLVQPVGSPLSLECTVEGTSNPNLYWYRQAAGRGLQLLFYSVGIGQISSEVPQNLSASRPQDRQFILSSKKLLLSDSGFYLCAWSGQTAGEQYFGPGTRLTVT.

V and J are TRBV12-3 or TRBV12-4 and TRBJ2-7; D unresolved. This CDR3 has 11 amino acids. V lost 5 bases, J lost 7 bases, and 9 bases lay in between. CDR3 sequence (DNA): TGTGCCAGCAGTCCGAAGGAGGAGCAGTACTTC. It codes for CASSPKEEQYF.

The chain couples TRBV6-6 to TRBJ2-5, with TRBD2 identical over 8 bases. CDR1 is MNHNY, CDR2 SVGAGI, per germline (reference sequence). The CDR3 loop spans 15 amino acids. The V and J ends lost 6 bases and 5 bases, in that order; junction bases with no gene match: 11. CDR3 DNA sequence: TGTGCCAGCAGAAAGGATCGGGGGGGGACCGAGACCCAGTACTTC. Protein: CASRKDRGGTETQYF.

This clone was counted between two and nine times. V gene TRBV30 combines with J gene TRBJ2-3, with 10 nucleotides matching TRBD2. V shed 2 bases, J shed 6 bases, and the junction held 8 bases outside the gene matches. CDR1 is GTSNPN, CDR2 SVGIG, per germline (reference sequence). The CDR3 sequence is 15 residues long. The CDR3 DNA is TGTGCCTGGAGTCGAAAAGCGGGAGGGCATGATACGCAGTATTTT. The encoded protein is CAWSRKAGGHDTQYF.

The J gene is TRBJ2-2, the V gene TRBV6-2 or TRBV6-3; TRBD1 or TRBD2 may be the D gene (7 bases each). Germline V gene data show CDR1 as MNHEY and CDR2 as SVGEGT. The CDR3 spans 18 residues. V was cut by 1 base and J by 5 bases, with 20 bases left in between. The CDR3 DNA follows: TGTGCCAGCAGTTACTTAGGGGGCCGACTAGCAAGGACCGGGGAGCTGTTTTTT. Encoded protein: CASSYLGGRLARTGELFF.

The CDR3 protein is CAIGTPSQDTQYF. DNA of the CDR3: TGTGCCATTGGGACTCCTTCACAGGATACGCAGTATTTT. The V gene is TRBV10-3, the J gene TRBJ2-3, with TRBD2 as a possible D gene (6 bases). Germline V CDR1 and CDR2: ENHRY, SYGVKD. Deletions cut 9 bases from V and 6 bases from J, with 16 bases between. This CDR3 region has 13 residues.

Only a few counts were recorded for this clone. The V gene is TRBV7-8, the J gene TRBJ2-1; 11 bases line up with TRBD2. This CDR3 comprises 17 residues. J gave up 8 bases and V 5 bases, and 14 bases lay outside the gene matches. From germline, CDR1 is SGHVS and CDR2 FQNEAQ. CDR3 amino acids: CASSPGRLAGRFDEQFF. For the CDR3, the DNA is TGTGCCAGCAGCCCTGGAAGACTAGCGGGAAGATTCGATGAGCAGTTCTTC. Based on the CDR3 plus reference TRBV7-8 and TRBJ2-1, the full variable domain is GAGVSQSPRYKVAKRGQDVALRCDPISGHVSLFWYQQALGQGPEFLTYFQNEAQLDKSGLPSDRFFAERPEGSVSTLKIQRTQQEDSAVYLCASSPGRLAGRFDEQFFGPGTRLTVL.

CDR3 sequence: CASSQLEYGYTF. CDR3 nucleotide sequence: TGTGCCAGCAGCCAATTGGAGTATGGCTACACCTTC. The chain uses TRBV3-1 (or the pseudogene TRBV3-2) and TRBJ1-2; unclear D gene. V was cut by 2 bases and J by 5 bases, with 6 bases left in between. This CDR3 is built from 12 residues. CDR1 is LGHDT and CDR2 is YNNKEL in the germline V gene (reference sequence).

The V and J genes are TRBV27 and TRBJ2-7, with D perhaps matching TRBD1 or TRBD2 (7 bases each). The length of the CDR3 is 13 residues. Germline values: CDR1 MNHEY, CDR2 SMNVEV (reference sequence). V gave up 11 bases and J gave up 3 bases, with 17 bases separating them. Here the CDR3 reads CAGRGRVNYEQYF. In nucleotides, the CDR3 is TGTGCCGGGAGGGGGCGGGTAAACTACGAGCAGTACTTC.

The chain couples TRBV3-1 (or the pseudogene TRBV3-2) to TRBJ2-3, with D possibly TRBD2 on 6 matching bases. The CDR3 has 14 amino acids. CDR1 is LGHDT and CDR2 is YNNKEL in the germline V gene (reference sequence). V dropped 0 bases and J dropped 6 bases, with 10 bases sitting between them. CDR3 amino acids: CASSQDGGMDTQYF. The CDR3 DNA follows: TGTGCCAGCAGCCAAGATGGGGGGATGGATACGCAGTATTTT.

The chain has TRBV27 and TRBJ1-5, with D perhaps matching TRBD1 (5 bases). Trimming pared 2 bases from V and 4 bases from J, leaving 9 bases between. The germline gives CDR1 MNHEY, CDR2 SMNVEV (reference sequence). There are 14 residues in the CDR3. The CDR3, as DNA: TGTGCCAGCAGTTTAATGGCAGGGAATCAGCCCCAGCATTTT. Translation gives CASSLMAGNQPQHF.

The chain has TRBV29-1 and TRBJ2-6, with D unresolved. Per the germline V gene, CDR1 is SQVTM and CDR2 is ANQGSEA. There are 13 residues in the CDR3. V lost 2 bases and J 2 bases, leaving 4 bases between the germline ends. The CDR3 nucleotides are TGCAGCGTTGAATTGACTGGGGCCAACGTCCTGACTTTC. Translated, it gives CSVELTGANVLTF.

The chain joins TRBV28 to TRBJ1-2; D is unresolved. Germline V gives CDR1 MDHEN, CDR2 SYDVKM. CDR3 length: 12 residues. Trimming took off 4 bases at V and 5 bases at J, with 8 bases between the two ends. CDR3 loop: CASSSLGYGYTF. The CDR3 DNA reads TGTGCCAGCAGTTCTTTGGGGTATGGCTACACCTTC.

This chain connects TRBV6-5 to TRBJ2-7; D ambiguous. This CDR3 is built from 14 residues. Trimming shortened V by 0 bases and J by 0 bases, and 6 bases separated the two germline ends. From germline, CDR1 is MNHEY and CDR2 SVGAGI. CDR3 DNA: TGTGCCAGCAGTTACTCGAAAAACTCCTACGAGCAGTACTTC. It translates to CASSYSKNSYEQYF.